The 32 T cell receptor beta chains listed next were all sequenced from one sample in a study of CXCR3-negative and CXCR3-positive naive CD8 T cells (dated by TCRdb to about 2019). The reads were generated on a NextSeq 550. The Human TCR Profiling Kit (MiLaboratory) was used to prepare UMI-labeled 5' RACE TRB cDNA libraries. Each entry corresponds to one CDR3 protein sequence from reads that TCRdb reprocessed, and DNA is not given. The data table for this sample lists 38,000 or so distinct CDR3 sequences. 1.5% to 2% of the sample is in the top ten clones. The sequenced material came from naive CXCR3- CD8+ T cells from blood. What this sample's cell subset or site label stands for: CD45RO-CCR7+CD27+CD95- naive CD8+ T cells lacking CXCR3 (TNR3-). These receptors all stem from a human donor in good health. Some clones in this sample may be carry-over from other donors' samples.

This chain links TRBV29-1 with TRBJ2-3. The germline CDR1 and CDR2 sequences are SQVTM and ANQGSEA. The CDR3 runs 13 residues. CDR3 sequence reads: CSVVSLDGDTQYF.

The J gene is TRBJ1-1, the V gene TRBV20-1; TCRdb selects TRBD1, and the lack of DNA leaves this call unchecked. The length of the CDR3 is 15 residues. The V gene's germline CDR1 is DFQATT and CDR2 SNEGSKA (reference sequence). Here the CDR3 reads CSARGDRGHHTEAFF.

The rearrangement links TRBV6-4 to TRBJ2-3; TCRdb's assignment of TRBD2 cannot be checked, as there is no DNA. The CDR3 totals 15 residues. Germline assignment: CDR1 MRHNA and CDR2 SNTAGT. The CDR3 spells CASRGGAGSTDTQYF.

V usage is TRBV30 and J usage is TRBJ1-1. This CDR3 is built from 13 residues. CDR1 and CDR2 (germline): GTSNPN, SVGIG (reference sequence). CDR3: CAWSGQANTEAFF.

This chain connects TRBV15 to TRBJ2-3. Germline CDR1 LNHNV, CDR2 YYDKDF (reference sequence). The CDR3 has 13 amino acids. CDR3 protein: CATSRPSWDTQYF. The full variable domain, with the rest looked up from reference TRBV15 and TRBJ2-3, is DAMVIQNPRYQVTQFGKPVTLSCSQTLNHNVMYWYQQKSSQAPKLLFHYYDKDFNNEADTPDNFQSRRPNTSFCFLDIRSPGLGDTAMYLCATSRPSWDTQYFGPGTRLTVL.

The chain joins TRBV29-1 to TRBJ2-1; TCRdb outputs TRBD1, but without DNA this stays unchecked. Germline V gives CDR1 SQVTM, CDR2 ANQGSEA. This CDR3 is built from 14 residues. CDR3 protein: CSVEQGGGRNEQFF.

The chain employs TRBV4-1 and TRBJ1-1; there is no DNA to check the TCRdb D call of TRBD1. CDR1 is MGHRA and CDR2 is YSYEKL in the germline V gene. The CDR3 extends over 16 amino acids. CDR3 sequence: CASSHYQGAMNTEAFF.

The chain uses TRBV5-6 and TRBJ2-3; TCRdb's D call, TRBD1, is unchecked because there is no DNA. The CDR3 totals 17 residues. Germline CDR1 and CDR2: SGHDT and YYEEEE. The CDR3 loop is CASSHGPGTGGTDTQYF. Drawing the rest from reference TRBV5-6 and TRBJ2-3, the complete variable domain is DAGVTQSPTHLIKTRGQQVTLRCSPKSGHDTVSWYQQALGQGPQFIFQYYEEEERQRGNFPDRFSGHQFPNYSSELNVNALLLGDSALYLCASSHGPGTGGTDTQYFGPGTRLTVL.

V usage is TRBV6-5 and J usage is TRBJ2-6. Germline V lookup: CDR1 MNHEY, CDR2 SVGAGI. CDR3 length: 16 amino acids. CDR3 in amino acids: CASREEDQIGANVLTF.

The gene calls are TRBV9 and TRBJ1-5; the TCRdb D gene call, TRBD1, has no DNA to confirm it. CDR1 is SGDLS, CDR2 YYNGEE, per germline. The CDR3 contains 15 residues. This CDR3 is CASSVGTGKSQPQHF. Looking up the rest from reference TRBV9 and TRBJ1-5 gives the full variable domain: DSGVTQTPKHLITATGQRVTLRCSPRSGDLSVYWYQQSLDQGLQFLIQYYNGEERAKGNILERFSAQQFPDLHSELNLSSLELGDSALYFCASSVGTGKSQPQHFGDGTRLSIL.

The CDR3 region is CSVEVQGAGNEQFF. The chain is built from TRBV29-1 and TRBJ2-1; TCRdb returns TRBD1, unconfirmable since there is no DNA. Per germline, CDR1 SQVTM and CDR2 ANQGSEA. The CDR3 spans 14 residues.

The J gene is TRBJ2-1, the V gene TRBV5-5; without DNA, the TCRdb call of TRBD1 cannot be checked. Germline values: CDR1 SGHKS, CDR2 YYEKEE (reference sequence). CDR3 length: 13 residues. The chain's CDR3 is CASSPGFLNEQFF.

The V and J genes are TRBV6-2 or TRBV6-3 and TRBJ2-2. From germline, CDR1 is MNHEY and CDR2 SVGEGT. The length of the CDR3 is 15 residues. The CDR3 loop reads CASINKGRNTGELFF.

The genes are TRBV6-2 or TRBV6-3 and TRBJ2-7. Looked up from germline, CDR1 is MNHEY and CDR2 is SVGEGT. CDR3 length: 11 residues. The CDR3 sequence is CASSQSYEQYF.

The CDR3 spells CASSLGGGSGSETQYF. The rearrangement joins TRBV5-4 to TRBJ2-5; TCRdb lists TRBD2, though no DNA is available to test this call. The germline V gene has CDR1 SGHNT and CDR2 YYREEE (reference sequence). The CDR3 is 16 residues long.

The chain is built from TRBV7-9 and TRBJ2-4; TCRdb's D gene call, TRBD2, goes unchecked for lack of DNA. This CDR3 has 15 residues. The germline CDR1 and CDR2 sequences are SEHNR and FQNEAQ (reference sequence). CDR3 sequence: CASSYRDIEGNIQYF.

The rearrangement uses TRBV7-9 and TRBJ2-3. Germline V gene data show CDR1 as SEHNR and CDR2 as FQNEAQ (reference sequence). This CDR3 contains 13 residues. CDR3 sequence: CASSLYLADTQYF.

V usage is TRBV7-9 and J usage is TRBJ2-6; lacking DNA, the TRBD2 call made by TCRdb goes unchecked. The V gene's germline CDR1 is SEHNR and CDR2 FQNEAQ (reference sequence). This CDR3 contains 17 residues. The CDR3 here is CASSFREEGSGANVLTF. Based on the CDR3 plus reference TRBV7-9 and TRBJ2-6, the full variable domain is DTGVSQNPRHKITKRGQNVTFRCDPISEHNRLYWYRQTLGQGPEFLTYFQNEAQLEKSRLLSDRFSAERPKGSFSTLEIQRTEQGDSAMYLCASSFREEGSGANVLTFGAGSRLTVL.

J is TRBJ2-5 and V is TRBV29-1; the D gene TCRdb calls, TRBD2, cannot be checked with no DNA. This CDR3 is 13 amino acids long. Germline V gene lookup returns CDR1 SQVTM and CDR2 ANQGSEA. The CDR3 here is CSVWRGSSETQYF.

The V call is TRBV6-6, the J call TRBJ2-1; TCRdb proposes TRBD2, but this gene call is untestable without DNA. The germline V gene has CDR1 MNHNY and CDR2 SVGAGI (reference sequence). The CDR3 has 17 amino acids. This CDR3 reads CASSYSTGTSGLDEQFF.

The CDR3 loop reads CASSLGLAGDNEQFF. The chain combines TRBV5-1 with TRBJ2-1; no DNA is available, so the TRBD2 call from TCRdb remains unchecked. Germline loops: CDR1 SGHRS, CDR2 YFSETQ. This CDR3 spans 15 amino acids. Variable domain in full (rest from reference TRBV5-1 and TRBJ2-1): KAGVTQTPRYLIKTRGQQVTLSCSPISGHRSVSWYQQTPGQGLQFLFEYFSETQRNKGNFPGRFSGRQFSNSRSEMNVSTLELGDSALYLCASSLGLAGDNEQFFGPGTRLTVL.

The rearrangement joins TRBV7-8 to TRBJ2-7. The germline CDR1 and CDR2 sequences are SGHVS and FQNEAQ. CDR3 size: 13 residues. The CDR3 loop reads CASSLAARDEQYF.

The chain carries TRBV20-1 and TRBJ2-7; TCRdb's D call, TRBD1, is unchecked because there is no DNA. The CDR3 totals 14 residues. Germline values: CDR1 DFQATT, CDR2 SNEGSKA (reference sequence). This CDR3 reads CSALSQESSYEQYF.

The chain uses TRBV5-1 and TRBJ2-3. CDR3 length equals 14 residues. Germline-derived CDR1 and CDR2 are SGHRS and YFSETQ. The CDR3 loop is CASSEISSPDTQYF.

This chain uses TRBV12-3 or TRBV12-4 with TRBJ2-1; the TCRdb D gene call, TRBD2, has no DNA to confirm it. This CDR3 is built from 15 residues. The CDR3 here is CASSFLAGGQNEQFF.

The chain has TRBV29-1 and TRBJ1-3. The V gene's germline CDR1 is SQVTM and CDR2 ANQGSEA. This CDR3 contains 13 residues. This chain's CDR3 is CSVEVGPSNTIYF.

The chain joins TRBV6-2 or TRBV6-3 to TRBJ2-6. Germline CDR1 MNHEY, CDR2 SVGEGT. This CDR3 region has 16 residues. The CDR3 here is CAVRRPSVSGANVLTF.

The genes are TRBV28 and TRBJ2-1; TCRdb's D gene call, TRBD2, goes unchecked for lack of DNA. Germline lookup yields CDR1 MDHEN and CDR2 SYDVKM. This CDR3 spans 16 amino acids. The chain's CDR3 is CASRLPDYQNRDEQFF.

V gene TRBV29-1 combines with J gene TRBJ2-7; TCRdb's D call of TRBD1 is untestable without DNA. The CDR3 consists of 14 residues. Per the germline V gene, CDR1 is SQVTM and CDR2 is ANQGSEA. CDR3 region: CSVEYQHMGHEQYF.

The chain recombines TRBV6-2 or TRBV6-3 with TRBJ2-7. Germline V lookup: CDR1 MNHEY, CDR2 SVGEGT. This CDR3 region has 14 residues. CDR3 sequence: CASSYEVLIYEQYF.

This sequence joins TRBV29-1 and TRBJ2-7; TCRdb reports TRBD1, a call that lacks DNA to check it against. Germline V lookup: CDR1 SQVTM, CDR2 ANQGSEA. This CDR3 contains 13 residues. The CDR3 sequence is CSASRDLSYEQYF.

This chain joins TRBV6-6 and TRBJ1-2. The CDR3 consists of 12 residues. Germline-derived CDR1 and CDR2 are MNHNY and SVGAGI (reference sequence). CDR3: CASSQLGGGYTF.